Listed below are T cell receptor beta chains from one sample, sequenced in a study of shared clonotypes between healthy human individuals. Sequencing was performed with immunoSEQ multiplex PCR; in TCRdb, only in-frame clones are kept and a portion is missing. Of around 750,000 clones in the sample, about 74% were seen once. Source material: memory CD4+ T cells sorted from blood. These TCRs come from a woman younger than 45 in good health. Both conserved end residues are trimmed from each CDR3. A D gene is named only where the DNA matches it firmly. The size field is filled for only some rows; it gives once, few, many or a size class.

>-|-|TRBV4-1
ASSQGVNAYNEQF
>-|-|TRBV5-4
ASSLGREKSGANVLT
>-|-|TRBV29-1
SVEAGIRYGYT
>-|-|TRBV14
ATNRWGVGEQY
>few|-|TRBV18
ASSPLQDSKNIQY
>-|-|TRBV28
ASRRRGSTYEQY
>few|TRBD1|TRBV30
AWSSDRVVTEAF
>few|-|TRBV5-1
ASSLDQNTGELF
>-|TRBD2|TRBV7-8
ASSERLAGGPIETQY
>-|-|TRBV5-1
ASSLAGETDTQY
>-|-|TRBV18
ASSPLHIPSEQY
>-|-|TRBV27
ASSFGEPAIYEQY
>-|TRBD1|TRBV11-2
ASSPGQGLEQY
>-|-|TRBV19
ASRRAGYSGNTIY
>-|TRBD2|TRBV27
ASSNLPGLAYEQY
>once|TRBD2|TRBV5-6
ASSPWGTSGSNEQF
>-|-|TRBV6-5
ASSQDYFYNEQF
>few|TRBD2|TRBV19
ASRPGLATVGELF
>few|-|TRBV18
ASSPNGRELMPQH
>-|-|TRBV7-9
ASTRSWENNEQF
>-|-|TRBV5-8
ASSNIGGAYEQY
>-|-|TRBV5-4
ASSQAQETQY
>-|-|TRBV5-8
ASSFGRRETQY
>-|TRBD2|TRBV11-1
ASSLSGLAVNTGELF
>-|TRBD1|TRBV5-5
ASSESLGTVGYGYT
>-|-|TRBV10-3
AISEAHSPYEQY
>-|-|TRBV11-2
ASTVGQGETQY
>-|-|TRBV9
ASSVGGRQGNTIY
>-|-|TRBV5-6
ASSLVGFHEQY
>-|-|TRBV7-9
ASSLRGGETQY
>once|-|TRBV19
ASGLGYT
>-|-|TRBV29-1
SVGGDLQGEQY
>-|TRBD2|TRBV6-5
ASSVLAVSVDAQY
>many|-|TRBV6-5
ASSYRQRNYGYT
>-|-|TRBV30
AWRRQENTEAF
>-|TRBD1|TRBV18
ASSPLDRGRFYSGYT
>few|TRBD2|TRBV6-1
ASSGQSGTYEQY
>-|-|TRBV27
ASSSYRDGSPLH
>once|-|TRBV28
ASSLQAGNYGYT
>-|-|TRBV30
AWSVAGRRNTDTQY
>-|-|TRBV6-6
ASSPQGNQPQH
>few|TRBD2|TRBV5-6
ASSLYGTSETYEQY
>many|-|TRBV28
ASSSIRQGYQPQH
>-|-|TRBV6-6
ASSWKSGANVLT
>-|TRBD1|TRBV5-8
ASSPRTGGSNQPQH
>-|-|TRBV13
ASSLGPLGGNEKLF
>few|-|TRBV11-2
ASSQDTGNTIY
>-|-|TRBV7-2
ASSLQSTGDQETQY
>-|TRBD1|TRBV18
ASSPGQGTREQF
>-|-|TRBV15
ATSKSGQGMNTEAF
>many|-|TRBV21-1
ASSKAQGRNEKLF
>-|-|TRBV28
ASLGAYEQY